This T cell receptor (beta chain) emerged from a study of blood T cell repertoires in COVID-19. Overall study context: COVID-19 samples, acute and convalescent, were from the United States, Italy and Spain. In each case, the material was cDNA or gDNA derived from T cells, B-cell-depleted T cells, or PBMCs.

Original data processing: Reference gene primer amplification yielded estimated nucleated cell counts. Data came from immunoSEQ multiplex PCR; TCRdb stores just in-frame clones and leaves some out. Clone size and the V and J calls come from that table; the DNA yielded D and trimming. The table has almost 350,000 clones, roughly 87% seen once. Per germline, CDR1 SGHRS and CDR2 YFSETQ. The CDR3 spans 16 residues. The ends were cut back, 0 bases at V and 4 bases at J, with 16 bases in the middle. Patients in Seattle were enrolled during active infection, then followed longitudinally. Source material: peripheral blood. The chain combines TRBV5-1 with TRBJ1-1, with D possibly TRBD1 on 6 matching bases. This clonotype was obtained from an older woman with COVID-19, enrolled during active disease. The CDR3 here is CASSLGLNRVATEAFF. In DNA, the CDR3 is TGCGCCAGCAGCTTGGGATTAAACAGGGTTGCCACTGAAGCTTTCTTT.